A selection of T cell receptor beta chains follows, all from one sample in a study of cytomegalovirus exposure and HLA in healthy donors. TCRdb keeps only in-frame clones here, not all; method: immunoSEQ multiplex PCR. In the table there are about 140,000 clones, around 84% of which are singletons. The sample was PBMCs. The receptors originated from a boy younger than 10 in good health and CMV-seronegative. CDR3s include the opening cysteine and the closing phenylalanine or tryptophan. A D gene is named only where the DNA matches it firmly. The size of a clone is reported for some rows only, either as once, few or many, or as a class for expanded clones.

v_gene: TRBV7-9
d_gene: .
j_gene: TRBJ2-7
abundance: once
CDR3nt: TGTGCCACGGAACCACAAAGCGAGCAGTACTTC
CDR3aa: CATEPQSEQYF

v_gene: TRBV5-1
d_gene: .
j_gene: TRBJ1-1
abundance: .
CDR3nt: TGCGCCAGCAGCTTTTTCCATTCCGGGAACACTGAAGCTTTCTTT
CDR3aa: CASSFFHSGNTEAFF

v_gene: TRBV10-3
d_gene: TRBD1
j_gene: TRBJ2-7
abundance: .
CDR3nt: TGTGCCATTACCGGGACAGTGACCTACGAGCAGTACTTC
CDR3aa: CAITGTVTYEQYF

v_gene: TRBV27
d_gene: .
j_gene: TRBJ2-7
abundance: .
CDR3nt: TGTGCCAGCAGTTTATACCTAGCTATTCCGTACGAGCAGTACTTC
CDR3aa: CASSLYLAIPYEQYF

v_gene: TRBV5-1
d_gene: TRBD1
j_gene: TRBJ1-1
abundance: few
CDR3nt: TGCGCCAGCAGCTTGGCGGGGACAGCGGGGGTTGAAGCTTTCTTT
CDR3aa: CASSLAGTAGVEAFF

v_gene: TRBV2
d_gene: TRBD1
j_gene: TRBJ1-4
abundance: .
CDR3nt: TGTGCCAGCAGCGGGGACAGCAGGCGTGAAAAACTGTTTTTT
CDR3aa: CASSGDSRREKLFF

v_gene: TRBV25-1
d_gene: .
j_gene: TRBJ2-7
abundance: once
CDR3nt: TGTGCCAGCAGCAGCGGCACTGTCTACGAGCAGTACTTC
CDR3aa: CASSSGTVYEQYF

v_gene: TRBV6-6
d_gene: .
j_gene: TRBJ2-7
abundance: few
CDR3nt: TGTGCCAGCAGTTCACTAACGGCCTCCTACGAGCAGTACTTC
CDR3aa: CASSSLTASYEQYF

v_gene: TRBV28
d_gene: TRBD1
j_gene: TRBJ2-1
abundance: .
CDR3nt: TGTGCCAGCATCGGACAGGGCGATGAGCAGTTCTTC
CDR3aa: CASIGQGDEQFF

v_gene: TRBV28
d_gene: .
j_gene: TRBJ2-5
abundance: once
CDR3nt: TGTGCCAGCAGAGAAAGTAGGGCCCGGACATTGAGACCTCAAGAGACCCAGTACTTC
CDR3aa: CASRESRARTLRPQETQYF

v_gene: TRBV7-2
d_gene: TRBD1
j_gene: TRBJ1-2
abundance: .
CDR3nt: TGTGCCAGCAGCTTATTCCGGGACAGTAGGGATGGCTACACCTTC
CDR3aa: CASSLFRDSRDGYTF

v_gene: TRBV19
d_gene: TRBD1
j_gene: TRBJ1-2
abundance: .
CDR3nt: TGTGCCAGTAGTATAGTTTTTTTTCGACAGGGGGATTATGGCTACACCTTC
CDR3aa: CASSIVFFRQGDYGYTF

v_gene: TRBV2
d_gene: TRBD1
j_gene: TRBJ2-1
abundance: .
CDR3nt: TGTGCCAGCAGCCGACAGGGGACGGTTGAGCAGTTCTTC
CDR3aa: CASSRQGTVEQFF

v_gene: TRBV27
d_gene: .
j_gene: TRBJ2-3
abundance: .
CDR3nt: TGTGCCAGCAACAGGGCCCCAGATACGCAGTATTTT
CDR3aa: CASNRAPDTQYF

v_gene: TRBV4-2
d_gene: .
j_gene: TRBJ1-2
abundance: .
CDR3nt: TGTGCCAGCAGCCAAGTGCGAGGGCTCGGCGGCTACACCTTC
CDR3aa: CASSQVRGLGGYTF

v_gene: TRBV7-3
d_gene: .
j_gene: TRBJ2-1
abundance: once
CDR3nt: TGTGCCAGCAGCTTATGGGCTGCTTCCTACAATGAGCAGTTCTTC
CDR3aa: CASSLWAASYNEQFF

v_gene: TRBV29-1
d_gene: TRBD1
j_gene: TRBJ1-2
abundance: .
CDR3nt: TGCAGCGTTGATCAACAGGGGAACGGCTACACCTTC
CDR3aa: CSVDQQGNGYTF

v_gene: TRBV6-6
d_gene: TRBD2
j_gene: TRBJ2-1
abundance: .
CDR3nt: TGTGCCAGCAGTGATAGCGGGAGGGCCTCCAATGAGCAGTTCTTC
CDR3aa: CASSDSGRASNEQFF

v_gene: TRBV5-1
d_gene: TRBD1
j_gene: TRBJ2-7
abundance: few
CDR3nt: TGCGCCAGCAGCTCGCCCGACAGGGGGGACTACGAGCAGTACTTC
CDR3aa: CASSSPDRGDYEQYF

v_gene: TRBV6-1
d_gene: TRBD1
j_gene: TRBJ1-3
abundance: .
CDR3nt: TGTGCCAGCAGTGAGCCGACAGGGGCGGGCTCTGGAAACACCATATATTTT
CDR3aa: CASSEPTGAGSGNTIYF

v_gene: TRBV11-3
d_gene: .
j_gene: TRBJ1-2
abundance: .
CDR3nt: TGTGCCAGCAGCTTAGAGGGGGGAACTAACTATGGCTACACCTTC
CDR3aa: CASSLEGGTNYGYTF

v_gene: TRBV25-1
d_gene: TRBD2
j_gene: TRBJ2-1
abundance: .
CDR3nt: TGTGCCAGCAGTGAGACTAGCGGGGACAAGTACAATGAGCAGTTCTTC
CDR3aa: CASSETSGDKYNEQFF

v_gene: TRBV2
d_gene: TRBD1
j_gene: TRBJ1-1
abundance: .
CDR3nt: TGTGCCAGCAGCGCAGGGGGCGGCTGGAACACTGAAGCTTTCTTT
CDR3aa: CASSAGGGWNTEAFF

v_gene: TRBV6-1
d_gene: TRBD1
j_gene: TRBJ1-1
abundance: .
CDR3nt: TGTGCCAGCAGGAATAGAGGGGGCATGAACACTGAAGCTTTCTTT
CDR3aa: CASRNRGGMNTEAFF

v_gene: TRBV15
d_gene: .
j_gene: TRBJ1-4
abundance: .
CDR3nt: TGTGCCACCAGCAGAGATAACAGTGAAAAACTGTTTTTT
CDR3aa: CATSRDNSEKLFF

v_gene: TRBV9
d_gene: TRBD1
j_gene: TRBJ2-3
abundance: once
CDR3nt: TGTGCCAGCAGCGTACGAATCGGGACAGGGCGCACAGATACGCAGTATTTT
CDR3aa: CASSVRIGTGRTDTQYF

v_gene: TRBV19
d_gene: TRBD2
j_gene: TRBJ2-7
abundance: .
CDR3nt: TGTGCCAGTAGTATTGCTCCCCCGGTAGCGGGGCCTTACGAGCAGTACTTC
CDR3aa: CASSIAPPVAGPYEQYF

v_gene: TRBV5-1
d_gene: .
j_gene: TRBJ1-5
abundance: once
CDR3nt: TGCGCCAGCAGCTTGGCAGGGCAGACAAATCAGCCCCAGCATTTT
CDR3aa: CASSLAGQTNQPQHF

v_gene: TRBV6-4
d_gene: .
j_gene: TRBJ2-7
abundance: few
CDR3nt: TGTGCCAGCAGTGTAGAACAGGGCAGCTCCTACGAGCAGTACTTC
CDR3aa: CASSVEQGSSYEQYF

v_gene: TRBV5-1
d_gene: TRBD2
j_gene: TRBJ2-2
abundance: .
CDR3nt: TGCGCCAGCAGTCCAGCGGGAGGTCGCGGGGAGCTGTTTTTT
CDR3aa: CASSPAGGRGELFF

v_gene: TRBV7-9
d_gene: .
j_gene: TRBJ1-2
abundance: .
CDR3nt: TGTGCCAGCAGCGCACGGGTTTCCTATGGCTACACCTTC
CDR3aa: CASSARVSYGYTF

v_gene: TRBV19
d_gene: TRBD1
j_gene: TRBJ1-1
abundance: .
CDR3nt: TGTGCCAGTAGTACTAACCCGTTAACAGGGGGCGTCACTGAAGCTTTCTTT
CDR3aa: CASSTNPLTGGVTEAFF

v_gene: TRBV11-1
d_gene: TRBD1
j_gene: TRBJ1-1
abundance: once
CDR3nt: TGTGCCAGCAGCTCACCCCAGGGGGTGGTGAACACTGAAGCTTTCTTT
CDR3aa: CASSSPQGVVNTEAFF

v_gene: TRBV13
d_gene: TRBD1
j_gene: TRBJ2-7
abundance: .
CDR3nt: TGTGCCAGCAGCTTAGGCACCTCACGACAGGGGGGTTCCTACGAGCAGTACTTC
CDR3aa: CASSLGTSRQGGSYEQYF

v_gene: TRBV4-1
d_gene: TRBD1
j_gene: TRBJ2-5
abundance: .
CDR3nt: TGCGCCAGCAGCCAAGATCACGGGACAGGCGGCAAAGAGCAGTACTTC
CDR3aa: CASSQDHGTGGKEQYF

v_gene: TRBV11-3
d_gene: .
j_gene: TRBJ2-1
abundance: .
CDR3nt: TGTGCCAGCAGCCCGGGGGTCTCCTACAATGAGCAGTTCTTC
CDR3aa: CASSPGVSYNEQFF

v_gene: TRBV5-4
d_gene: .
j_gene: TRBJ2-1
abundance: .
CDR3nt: TGTGCCAGCAGCGGGAGCGCCCCCCATTTGAATGAGCAGTTCTTC
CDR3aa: CASSGSAPHLNEQFF

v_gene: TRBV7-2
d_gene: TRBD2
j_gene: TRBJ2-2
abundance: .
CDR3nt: TGTGCCAGCAGCTTAAGGGCGGGGACTAGTCCGTACACCGGGGAGCTGTTTTTT
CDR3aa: CASSLRAGTSPYTGELFF

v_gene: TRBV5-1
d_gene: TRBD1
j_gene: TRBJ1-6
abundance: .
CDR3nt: TGCGCCAGCAGCTGGGGGAGACAGGGGGCGAAACGTGTCGGAAATTCACCCCTCCACTTT
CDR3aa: CASSWGRQGAKRVGNSPLHF

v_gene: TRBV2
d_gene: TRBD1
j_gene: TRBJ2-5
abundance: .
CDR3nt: TGTGCCAGCAGGGATGACAGGGGGGCAGAGACCCAGTACTTC
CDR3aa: CASRDDRGAETQYF

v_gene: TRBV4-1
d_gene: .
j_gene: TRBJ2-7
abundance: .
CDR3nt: TGCGCCAGCAGCCAAGATCAAGCGATCTCCTACGAGCAGTACTTC
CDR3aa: CASSQDQAISYEQYF

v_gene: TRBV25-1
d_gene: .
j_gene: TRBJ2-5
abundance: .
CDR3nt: TGTGCCAGCTACTCCCCCCCGTCACAGGGTAATGTGGAGACCCAGTACTTC
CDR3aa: CASYSPPSQGNVETQYF

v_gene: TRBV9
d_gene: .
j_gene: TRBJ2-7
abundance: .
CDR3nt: TGTGCCAGCAGCGTAGACGGGGTTTCCTACGAGCAGTACTTC
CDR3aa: CASSVDGVSYEQYF

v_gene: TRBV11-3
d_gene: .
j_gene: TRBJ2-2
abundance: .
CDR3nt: TGTGCCAGCAGCTTAGTTCGGTGGGGCTTGGGACTGGCGAACACCGGGGAGCTGTTTTTT
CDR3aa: CASSLVRWGLGLANTGELFF

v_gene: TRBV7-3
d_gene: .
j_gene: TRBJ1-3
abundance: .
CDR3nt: TGTGCCAGCAGCTTAAGGGGCAGCTCTGGAAACACCATATATTTT
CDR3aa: CASSLRGSSGNTIYF

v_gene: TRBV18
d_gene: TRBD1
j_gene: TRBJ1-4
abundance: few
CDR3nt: TGTGCCAGCTCACCCGCCGGGACAGAGGTCGAAAAACTGTTTTTT
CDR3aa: CASSPAGTEVEKLFF

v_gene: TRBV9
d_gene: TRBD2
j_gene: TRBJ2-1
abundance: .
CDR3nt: TGTGCCAGCAGCGTGCCCGAGGACAGGGATCCCCCGACTAGCGGGAGGAGCCTCTACAATGAGCAGTTCTTC
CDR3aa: CASSVPEDRDPPTSGRSLYNEQFF

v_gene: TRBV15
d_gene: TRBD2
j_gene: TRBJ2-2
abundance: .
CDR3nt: TGTGCCACCAGCAGAGATCCCATAAGGCTAGCGGGAGGCACCGGGGAGCTGTTTTTT
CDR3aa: CATSRDPIRLAGGTGELFF

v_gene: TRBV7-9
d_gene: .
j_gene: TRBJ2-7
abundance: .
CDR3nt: TGTGCCAGCTTAAACCGGGACAACTACGAGCAGTACTTC
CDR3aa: CASLNRDNYEQYF